This record looks at one T cell receptor (beta chain) sequence and its context. Its specific antigen is unknown. A read error may account for a junction end that differs from germline. These data come from a study of tumor-infiltrating lymphocytes in primary liver carcinoma (dated by TCRdb to about 2017). About the full investigation: Of the five patients, three men and two women aged 30 to 69 years, four had hepatocellular carcinoma and one had combined HCC and intrahepatic cholangiocarcinoma. Tumors of the five patients were stage T1-T3 N0M0 with maximum diameters of roughly 4 to 10 cm. Samples yielded roughly 3.65 to 7.5 million productive TCRbeta reads; read depth did not differ significantly between tissue types. Across five regions of each liver tumor, along with adjacent normal tissue and blood, the study brought together TCRbeta repertoire sequencing, expression microarrays and whole-exome sequencing. A total of roughly 35 specimens from 5 patients went through TCRbeta repertoire sequencing, namely 25 tumor regions, 5 adjacent noncancerous liver tissues and 5 peripheral blood samples. Repertoires from technical replicates were highly reproducible, with mean shared-clone rates roughly 0.86 and correlation coefficients above 0.95.

Total RNA and DNA were co-extracted without cell sorting from approximately 20-30 mg of bulk tissue using the AllPrep DNA/RNA mini kit. Four or five patients with histopathologically diagnosed primary liver carcinoma underwent surgical resection in China between November 2015 and March 2016. Chronic HBV infection was present in the patients, and the patients were treatment-naive at sampling. Fresh tumor and adjacent tissue pieces were bisected, with one half stored in RNAlater at -80 degrees C and the other half sent for histology. Measured from the cysteine to the phenylalanine, the CDR3 is 11 residues long. The read is trimmed to its CDR3 DNA, 33 bases read in frame from base 1. Taken from the germline V gene, the CDR1 and CDR2 loops are SQVTM and ANQGSEA. Starting from about 500 ng total RNA, TCRbeta-specific cDNA was produced by reverse transcription with a constant-region primer and ProtoScript II reverse transcriptase. Construction of the TCRbeta libraries relied on three nested rounds of multiplex PCR, following a slightly modified ARM-PCR procedure. Each of the first two PCR rounds ran for approximately 11 cycles using multiplex TRBV1-TRBV30 forward primers together with a Cbeta reverse primer. A final 25-cycle PCR with Deep VentR polymerase added sample barcodes and Illumina adapters. Amplicons of 200-500 bp were gel-purified with a QIAquick gel extraction kit before sequencing. An Illumina HiSeq 2500 was used to sequence the TCRbeta amplicons with 250-bp paired-end reads. The authors' analysis ran thus. Quality trimming of reads was performed with Trimmomatic v0.33, and paired reads were merged with FLASH v1.2.11 so that full CDR3 sequences could be recovered. V, D and J germline segments were assigned to the rearranged TCRbeta sequences using MiGEC v1.2.1b. Clonotype statistics and Shannon-Wiener diversity indices were calculated with VDJtools v1.0.0. Except for diversity analysis, only the 250 most abundant clonotypes of each sample were used in subsequent analyses to reduce sampling bias. TCRdb's own reprocessing of the public reads used fastp at Q25 and MiXCR and kept productive beta chains. CDR3 protein duplicates are merged, each entry listing the most common genes and DNA. The V and J calls were not made by the authors but by TCRdb's processing. Counted in this sample were fewer than 85,000 distinct CDR3 sequences; 69% of them appeared once. Jointly, the top ten make up roughly 28% of the sample.

General conclusions and limits of the study: Because only the TCR beta chain was sequenced and unpaired alpha chains were not captured, true repertoire diversity is likely underestimated. Repertoire overlap was found to be higher between tumor regions (mean approximately 35%) than between tumor-adjacent (about 17%) or tumor-blood (around 14%) pairs, consistent with antigen-driven expansion. Bulk unsorted samples precluded comparing CD4+ and CD8+ T cell repertoires. The study included only five or six patients, and the authors note findings should be validated in a larger study. A significantly larger repertoire fraction was made up by the top 250 clones in tumors than in blood (p = 0.039).

The V gene is TRBV29-1 and the J gene is TRBJ1-2; the D gene identity is not certain. The sample was tumor-adjacent normal liver tissue. The clonotype comes from a man in his forties with primary liver carcinoma and hepatitis B virus infection. In nucleotide form, the sequence is TGCAGCATTGTCCAAGGGAATGGTTACACCTTC. Translated, this gives CSIVQGNGYTF.